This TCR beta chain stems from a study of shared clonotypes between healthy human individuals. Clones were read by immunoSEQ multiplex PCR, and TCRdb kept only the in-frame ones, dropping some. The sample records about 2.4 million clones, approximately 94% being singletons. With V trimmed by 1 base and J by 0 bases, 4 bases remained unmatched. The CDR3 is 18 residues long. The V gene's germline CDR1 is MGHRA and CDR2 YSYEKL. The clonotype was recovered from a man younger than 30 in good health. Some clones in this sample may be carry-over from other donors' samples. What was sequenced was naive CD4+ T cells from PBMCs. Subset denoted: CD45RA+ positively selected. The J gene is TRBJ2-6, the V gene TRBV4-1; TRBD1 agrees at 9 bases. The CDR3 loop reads CASSQVGTGNSGANVLTF. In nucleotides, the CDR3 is TGCGCCAGCAGCCAAGTTGGGACAGGGAACTCTGGGGCCAACGTCCTGACTTTC.